This T cell receptor (beta chain) was recovered during a study of OX40 agonist ivuxolimab in advanced cancers. Study-wide findings and caveats: Both blood CD4+ and CD8+ T cells showed clonal growth by week 6 at 0.1 to 3.0 mg/kg.

TCRdb's table, derived via immunoSEQ multiplex PCR, lists solely in-frame clones and lacks some. The sample has approximately 24,000 clones, more than 65% seen once; the top ten hold approximately 14%. This clone was picked up a small number of times. The antigen remains undetermined. A junction end diverges from the germline sequence, so it may reflect a read error. The germline V gene has CDR1 SNHLY and CDR2 FYNNEI. The CDR3 extends over 11 amino acids. This material consisted of CD4+ or CD8+ T cells sorted from blood, taken in a trial of the OX40 agonist ivuxolimab. The rearrangement links TRBV2 to TRBJ1-3; D is ambiguous. The source of this sequence is an adult with an advanced solid tumor such as melanoma, head and neck, liver or kidney cancer. The CDR3 bases are TGTGCCAGCGCCGATGGAGACACCATATATTTT. Its translation: CASADGDTIYF.